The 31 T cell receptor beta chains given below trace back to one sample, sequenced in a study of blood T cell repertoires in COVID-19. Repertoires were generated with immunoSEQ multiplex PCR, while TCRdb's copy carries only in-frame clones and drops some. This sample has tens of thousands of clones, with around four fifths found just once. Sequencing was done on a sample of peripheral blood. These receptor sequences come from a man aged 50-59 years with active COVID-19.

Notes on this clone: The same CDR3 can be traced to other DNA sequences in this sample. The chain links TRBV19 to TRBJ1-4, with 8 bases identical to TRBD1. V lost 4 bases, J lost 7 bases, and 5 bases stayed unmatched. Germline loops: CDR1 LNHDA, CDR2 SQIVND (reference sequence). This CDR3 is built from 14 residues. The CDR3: CASSTGQGGEKLFF. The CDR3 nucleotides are TGTGCCAGTAGTACCGGACAGGGTGGTGAAAAACTGTTTTTT. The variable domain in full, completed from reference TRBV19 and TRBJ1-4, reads DGGITQSPKYLFRKEGQNVTLSCEQNLNHDAMYWYRQDPGQGLRLIYYSQIVNDFQKGDIAEGYSVSREKKESFPLTVTSAQKNPTAFYLCASSTGQGGEKLFFGSGTQLSVL.

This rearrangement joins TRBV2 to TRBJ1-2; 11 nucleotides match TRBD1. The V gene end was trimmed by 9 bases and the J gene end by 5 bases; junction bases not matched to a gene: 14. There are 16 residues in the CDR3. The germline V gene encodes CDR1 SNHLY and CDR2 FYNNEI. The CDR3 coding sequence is TGTGCCAGTCAAGCCGAAGGGACAGGGGGAATATATGGCTACACCTTC. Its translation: CASQAEGTGGIYGYTF.

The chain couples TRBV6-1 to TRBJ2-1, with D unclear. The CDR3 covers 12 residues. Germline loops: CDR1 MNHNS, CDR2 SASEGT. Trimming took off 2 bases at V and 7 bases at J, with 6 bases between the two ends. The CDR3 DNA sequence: TGTGCCAGCAGTGAAAGCTGGAATGAGCAGTTCTTC. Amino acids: CASSESWNEQFF.

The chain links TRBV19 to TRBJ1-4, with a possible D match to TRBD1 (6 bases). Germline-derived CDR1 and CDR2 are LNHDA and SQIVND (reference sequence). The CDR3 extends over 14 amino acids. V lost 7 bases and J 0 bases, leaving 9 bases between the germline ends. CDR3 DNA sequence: TGTGCCAGTAAACAGGGAGCAACTAATGAAAAACTGTTTTTT. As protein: CASKQGATNEKLFF.

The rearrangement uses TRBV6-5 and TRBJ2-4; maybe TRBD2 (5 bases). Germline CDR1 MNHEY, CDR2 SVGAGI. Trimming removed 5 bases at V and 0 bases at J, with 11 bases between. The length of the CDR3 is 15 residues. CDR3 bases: TGTGCCAGCAGTCCAGCGGCTACAGCCAAAAACATTCAGTACTTC. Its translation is CASSPAATAKNIQYF.

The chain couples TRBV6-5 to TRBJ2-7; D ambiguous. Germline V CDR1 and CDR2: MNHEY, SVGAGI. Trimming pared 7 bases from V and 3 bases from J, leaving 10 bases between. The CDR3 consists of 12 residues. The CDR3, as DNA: TGTGCCAGCATGAGCACTCTCTACGAGCAGTACTTC. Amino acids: CASMSTLYEQYF.

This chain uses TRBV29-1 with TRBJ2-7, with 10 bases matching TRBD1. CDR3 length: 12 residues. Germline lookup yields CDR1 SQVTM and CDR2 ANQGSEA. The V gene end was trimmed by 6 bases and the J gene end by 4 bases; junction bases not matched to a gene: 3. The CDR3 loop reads CSVGQGGYEQYF. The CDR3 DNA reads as TGCAGCGTAGGACAGGGGGGATACGAGCAGTACTTC.

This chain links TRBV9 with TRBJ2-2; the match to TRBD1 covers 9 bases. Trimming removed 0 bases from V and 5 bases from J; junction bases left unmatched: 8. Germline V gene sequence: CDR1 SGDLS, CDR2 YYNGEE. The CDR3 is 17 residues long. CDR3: CASSVGTGGISTGELFF. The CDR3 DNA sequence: TGTGCCAGCAGCGTAGGAACAGGGGGCATTTCAACCGGGGAGCTGTTTTTT.

The CDR3, as DNA: TGTGCCAGCAGGAGCGGGGGCACAGATACGCAGTATTTT. Its translation is CASRSGGTDTQYF. This rearrangement joins TRBV13 to TRBJ2-3; 7 bases match TRBD2. The CDR3 length is 13 residues. V lost 6 bases to trimming and J lost 1 base; unmatched junction nucleotides: 1. Germline V gene data show CDR1 as PRHDT and CDR2 as FYEKMQ (reference sequence).

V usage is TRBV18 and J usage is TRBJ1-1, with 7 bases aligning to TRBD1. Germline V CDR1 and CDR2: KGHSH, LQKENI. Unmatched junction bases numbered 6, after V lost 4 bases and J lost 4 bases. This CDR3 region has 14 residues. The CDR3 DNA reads TGTGCCAGCTCACTCTCGGGACAGCTCACTGAAGCTTTCTTT. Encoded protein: CASSLSGQLTEAFF. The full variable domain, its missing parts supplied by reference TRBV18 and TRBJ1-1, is NAGVMQNPRHLVRRRGQEARLRCSPMKGHSHVYWYRQLPEEGLKFMVYLQKENIIDESGMPKERFSAEFPKEGPSILRIQQVVRGDSAAYFCASSLSGQLTEAFFGQGTRLTVV.

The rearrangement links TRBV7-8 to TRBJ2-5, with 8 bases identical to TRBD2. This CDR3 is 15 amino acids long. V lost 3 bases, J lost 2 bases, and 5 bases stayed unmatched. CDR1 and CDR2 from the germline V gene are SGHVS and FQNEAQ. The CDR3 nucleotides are TGTGCCAGCAGCTTGGGGCGGGGGGCACAAGAGACCCAGTACTTC. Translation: CASSLGRGAQETQYF. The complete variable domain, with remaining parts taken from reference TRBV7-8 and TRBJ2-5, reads GAGVSQSPRYKVAKRGQDVALRCDPISGHVSLFWYQQALGQGPEFLTYFQNEAQLDKSGLPSDRFFAERPEGSVSTLKIQRTQQEDSAVYLCASSLGRGAQETQYFGPGTRLLVL.

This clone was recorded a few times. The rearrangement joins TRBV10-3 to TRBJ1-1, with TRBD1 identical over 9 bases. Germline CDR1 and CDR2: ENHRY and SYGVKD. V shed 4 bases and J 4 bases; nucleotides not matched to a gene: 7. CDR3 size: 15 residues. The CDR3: CAISGGTGRGTEAFF. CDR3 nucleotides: TGTGCCATCAGTGGGGGGACAGGGCGGGGCACTGAAGCTTTCTTT.

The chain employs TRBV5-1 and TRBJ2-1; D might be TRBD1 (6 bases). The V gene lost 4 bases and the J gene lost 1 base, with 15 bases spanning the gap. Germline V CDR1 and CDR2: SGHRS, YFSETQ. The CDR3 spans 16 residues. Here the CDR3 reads CASSPRGSVSYNEQFF. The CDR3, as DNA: TGCGCCAGCAGCCCCAGGGGTAGCGTATCCTACAATGAGCAGTTCTTC.

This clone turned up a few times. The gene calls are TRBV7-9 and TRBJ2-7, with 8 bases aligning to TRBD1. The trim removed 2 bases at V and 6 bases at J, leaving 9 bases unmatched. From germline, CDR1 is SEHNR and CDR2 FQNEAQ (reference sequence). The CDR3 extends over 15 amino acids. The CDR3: CASSLFGQGTSEQYF. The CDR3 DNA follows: TGTGCCAGCAGCTTATTCGGACAGGGTACCTCCGAGCAGTACTTC.

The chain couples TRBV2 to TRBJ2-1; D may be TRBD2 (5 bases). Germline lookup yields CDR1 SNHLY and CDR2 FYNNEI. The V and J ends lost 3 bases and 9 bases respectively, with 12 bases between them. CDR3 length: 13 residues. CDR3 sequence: CASSDVGAGEQFF. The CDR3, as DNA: TGTGCCAGCAGTGACGTGGGAGCCGGTGAGCAGTTCTTC.

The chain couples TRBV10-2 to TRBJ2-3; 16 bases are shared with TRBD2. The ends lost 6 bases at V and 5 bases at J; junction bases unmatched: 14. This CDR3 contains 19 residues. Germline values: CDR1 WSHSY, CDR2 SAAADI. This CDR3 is CASSALPGTSGGARDTQYF. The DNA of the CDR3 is TGCGCCAGCAGCGCACTTCCCGGGACTAGCGGGGGGGCAAGAGATACGCAGTATTTT.

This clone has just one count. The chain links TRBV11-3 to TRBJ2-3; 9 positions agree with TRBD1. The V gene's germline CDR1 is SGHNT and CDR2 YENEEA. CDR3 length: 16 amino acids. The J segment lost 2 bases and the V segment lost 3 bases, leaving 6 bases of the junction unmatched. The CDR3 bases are TGTGCCAGCAGCTTGGCAGGGACAGGGTTCACAGATACGCAGTATTTT. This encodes CASSLAGTGFTDTQYF.

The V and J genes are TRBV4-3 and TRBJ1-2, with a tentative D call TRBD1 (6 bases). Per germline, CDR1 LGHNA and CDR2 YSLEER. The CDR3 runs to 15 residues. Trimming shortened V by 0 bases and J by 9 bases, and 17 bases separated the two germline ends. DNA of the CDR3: TGCGCCAGCAGCCAAGATATCGGGGGGGCGAGTAGCTACACCTTC. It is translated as CASSQDIGGASSYTF.

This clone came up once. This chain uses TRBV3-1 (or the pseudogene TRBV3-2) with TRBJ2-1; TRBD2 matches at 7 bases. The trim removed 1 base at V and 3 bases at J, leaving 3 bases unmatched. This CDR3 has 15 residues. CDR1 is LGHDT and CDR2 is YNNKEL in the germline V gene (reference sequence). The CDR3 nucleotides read TGTGCCAGCAGCCAAGGGACTAGAAGCTACAATGAGCAGTTCTTC. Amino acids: CASSQGTRSYNEQFF.

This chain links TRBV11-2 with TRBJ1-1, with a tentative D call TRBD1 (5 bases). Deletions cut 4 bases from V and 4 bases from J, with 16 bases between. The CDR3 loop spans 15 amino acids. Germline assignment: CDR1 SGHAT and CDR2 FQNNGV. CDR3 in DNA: TGTGCCAGCAGCTGGGACGGCGGGGCGACCACTGAAGCTTTCTTT. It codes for CASSWDGGATTEAFF. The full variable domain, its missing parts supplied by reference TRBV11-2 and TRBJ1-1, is EAGVAQSPRYKIIEKRQSVAFWCNPISGHATLYWYQQILGQGPKLLIQFQNNGVVDDSQLPKDRFSAERLKGVDSTLKIQPAKLEDSAVYLCASSWDGGATTEAFFGQGTRLTVV.

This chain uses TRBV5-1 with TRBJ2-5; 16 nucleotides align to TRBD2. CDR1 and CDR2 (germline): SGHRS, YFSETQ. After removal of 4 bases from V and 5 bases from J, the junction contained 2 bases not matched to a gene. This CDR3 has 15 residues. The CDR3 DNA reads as TGCGCCAGCAGCGCGGGACTAGCGGGGGGGGAGACCCAGTACTTC. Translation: CASSAGLAGGETQYF.

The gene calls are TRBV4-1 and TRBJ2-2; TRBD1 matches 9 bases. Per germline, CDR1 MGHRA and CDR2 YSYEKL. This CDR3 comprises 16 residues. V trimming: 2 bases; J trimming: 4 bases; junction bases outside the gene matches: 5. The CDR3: CASSQRTGVGTGELFF. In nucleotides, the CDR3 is TGCGCCAGCAGCCAAAGGACAGGGGTGGGCACCGGGGAGCTGTTTTTT.

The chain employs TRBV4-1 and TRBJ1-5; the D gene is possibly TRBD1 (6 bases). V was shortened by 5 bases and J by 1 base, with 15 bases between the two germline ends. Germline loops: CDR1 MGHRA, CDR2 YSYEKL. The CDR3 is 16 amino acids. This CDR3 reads CASSTEGVGSNQPQHF. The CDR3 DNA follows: TGCGCCAGCAGCACCGAGGGGGTTGGGAGCAATCAGCCCCAGCATTTT.

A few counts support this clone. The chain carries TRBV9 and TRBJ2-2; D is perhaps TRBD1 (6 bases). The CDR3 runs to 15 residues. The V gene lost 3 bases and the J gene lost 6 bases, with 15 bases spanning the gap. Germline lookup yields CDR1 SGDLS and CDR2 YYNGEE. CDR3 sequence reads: CASSEIQGPSGELFF. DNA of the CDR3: TGTGCCAGCAGCGAAATACAGGGTCCGTCCGGGGAGCTGTTTTTT.

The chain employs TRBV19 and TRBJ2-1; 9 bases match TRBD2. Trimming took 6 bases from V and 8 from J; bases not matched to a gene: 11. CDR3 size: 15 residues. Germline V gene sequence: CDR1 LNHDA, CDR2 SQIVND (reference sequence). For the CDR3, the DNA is TGTGCCAGTAGCTTTCAGGGCCTAGCGGGGTATGAGCAGTTCTTC. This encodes CASSFQGLAGYEQFF.

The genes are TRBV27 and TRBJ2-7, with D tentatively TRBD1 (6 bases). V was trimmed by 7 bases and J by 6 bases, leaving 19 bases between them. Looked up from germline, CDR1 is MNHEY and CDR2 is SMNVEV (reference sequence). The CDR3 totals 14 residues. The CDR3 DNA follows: TGTGCCAGCACCACCGCCGGGACATCCCCCGAGCAGTACTTC. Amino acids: CASTTAGTSPEQYF.

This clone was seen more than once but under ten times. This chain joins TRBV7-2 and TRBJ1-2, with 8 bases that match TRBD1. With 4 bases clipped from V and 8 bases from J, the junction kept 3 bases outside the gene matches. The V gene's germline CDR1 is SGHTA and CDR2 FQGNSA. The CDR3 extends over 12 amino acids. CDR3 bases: TGTGCCAGCAGCTGGGACAGGAGAGGCTACACCTTC. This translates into CASSWDRRGYTF.

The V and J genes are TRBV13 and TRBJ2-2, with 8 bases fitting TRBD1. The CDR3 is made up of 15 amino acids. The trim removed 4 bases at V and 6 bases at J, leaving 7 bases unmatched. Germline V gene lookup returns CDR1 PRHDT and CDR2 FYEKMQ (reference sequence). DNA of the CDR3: TGTGCCAGCAGCTGGGGACAGGTTCCCTCCGGGGAGCTGTTTTTT. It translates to CASSWGQVPSGELFF.

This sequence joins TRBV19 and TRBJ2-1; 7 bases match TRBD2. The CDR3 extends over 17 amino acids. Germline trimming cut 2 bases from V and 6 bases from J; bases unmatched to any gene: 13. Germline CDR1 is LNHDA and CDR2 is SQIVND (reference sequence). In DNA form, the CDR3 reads TGTGCCAGTAGTATATTGGCTAGCGGACTGTTGGGCAATGAGCAGTTCTTC. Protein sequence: CASSILASGLLGNEQFF.

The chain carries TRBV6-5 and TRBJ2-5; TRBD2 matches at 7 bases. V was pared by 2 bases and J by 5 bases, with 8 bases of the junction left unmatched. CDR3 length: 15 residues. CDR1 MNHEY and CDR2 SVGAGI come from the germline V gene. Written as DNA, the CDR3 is TGTGCCAGCAGTTACCTCTCGACTAGCAGGGAGACCCAGTACTTC. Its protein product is CASSYLSTSRETQYF.

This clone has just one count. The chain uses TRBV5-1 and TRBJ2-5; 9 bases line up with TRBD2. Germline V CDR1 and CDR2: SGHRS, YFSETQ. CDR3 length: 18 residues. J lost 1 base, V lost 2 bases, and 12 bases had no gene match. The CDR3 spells CASSLEQALTSGQETQYF. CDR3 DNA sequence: TGCGCCAGCAGCTTAGAACAGGCCCTGACTAGCGGCCAAGAGACCCAGTACTTC.